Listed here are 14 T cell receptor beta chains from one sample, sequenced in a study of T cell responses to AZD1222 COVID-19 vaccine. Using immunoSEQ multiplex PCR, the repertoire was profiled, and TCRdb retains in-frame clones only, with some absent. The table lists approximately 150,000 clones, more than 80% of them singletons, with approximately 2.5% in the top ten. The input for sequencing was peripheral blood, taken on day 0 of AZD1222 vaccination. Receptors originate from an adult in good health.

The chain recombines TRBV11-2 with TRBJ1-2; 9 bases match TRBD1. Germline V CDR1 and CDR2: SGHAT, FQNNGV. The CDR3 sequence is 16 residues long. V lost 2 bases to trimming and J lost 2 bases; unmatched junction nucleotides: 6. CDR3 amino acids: CASSLIYRGPNYGYTF. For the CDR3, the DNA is TGTGCCAGCAGCTTAATATACAGGGGGCCCAACTATGGCTACACCTTC.

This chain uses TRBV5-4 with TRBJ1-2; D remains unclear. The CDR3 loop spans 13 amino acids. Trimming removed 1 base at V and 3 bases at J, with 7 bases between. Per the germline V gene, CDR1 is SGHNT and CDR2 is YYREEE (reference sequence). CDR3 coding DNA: TGTGCCAGCAGCTTGAGGGTCTACTATGGCTACACCTTC. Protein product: CASSLRVYYGYTF.

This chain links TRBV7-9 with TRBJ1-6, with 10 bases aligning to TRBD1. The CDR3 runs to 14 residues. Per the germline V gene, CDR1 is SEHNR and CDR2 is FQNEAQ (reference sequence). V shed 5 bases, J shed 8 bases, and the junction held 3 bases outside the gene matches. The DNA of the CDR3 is TGTGCCAGCAGCGGGGGGACAGGGGATTCACCCCTCCACTTT. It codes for CASSGGTGDSPLHF.

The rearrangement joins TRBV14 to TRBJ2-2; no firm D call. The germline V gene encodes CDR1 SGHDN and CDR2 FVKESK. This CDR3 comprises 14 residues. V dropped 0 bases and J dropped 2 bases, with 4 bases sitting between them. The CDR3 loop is CASSQDINTGELFF. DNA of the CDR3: TGTGCCAGCAGCCAAGATATAAACACCGGGGAGCTGTTTTTT.

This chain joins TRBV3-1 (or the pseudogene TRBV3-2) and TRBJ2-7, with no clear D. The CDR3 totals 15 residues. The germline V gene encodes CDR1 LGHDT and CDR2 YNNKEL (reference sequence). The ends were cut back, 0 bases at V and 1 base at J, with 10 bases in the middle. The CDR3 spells CASSQDGASSYEQYF. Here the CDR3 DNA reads TGTGCCAGCAGCCAAGACGGTGCCAGTTCCTACGAGCAGTACTTC.

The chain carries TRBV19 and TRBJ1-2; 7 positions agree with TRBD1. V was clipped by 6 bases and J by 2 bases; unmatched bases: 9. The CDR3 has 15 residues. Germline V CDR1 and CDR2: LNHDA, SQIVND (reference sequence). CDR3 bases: TGTGCCAGTAGAAAGACAGGGAGGGACAACTATGGCTACACCTTC. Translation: CASRKTGRDNYGYTF. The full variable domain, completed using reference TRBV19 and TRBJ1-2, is DGGITQSPKYLFRKEGQNVTLSCEQNLNHDAMYWYRQDPGQGLRLIYYSQIVNDFQKGDIAEGYSVSREKKESFPLTVTSAQKNPTAFYLCASRKTGRDNYGYTFGSGTRLTVV.

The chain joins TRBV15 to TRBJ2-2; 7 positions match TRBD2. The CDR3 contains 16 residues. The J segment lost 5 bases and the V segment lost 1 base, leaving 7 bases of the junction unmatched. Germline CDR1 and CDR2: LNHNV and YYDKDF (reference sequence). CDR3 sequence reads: CATSRGGGMRTGELFF. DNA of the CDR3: TGTGCCACCAGCAGAGGGGGAGGGATGAGGACCGGGGAGCTGTTTTTT.

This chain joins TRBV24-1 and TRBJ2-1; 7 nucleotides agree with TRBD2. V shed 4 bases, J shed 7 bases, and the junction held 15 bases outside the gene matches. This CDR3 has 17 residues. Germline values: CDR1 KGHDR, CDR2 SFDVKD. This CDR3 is CATSDPDRDGRRNEQFF. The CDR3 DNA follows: TGTGCCACCAGTGACCCGGACCGGGACGGGAGGAGGAATGAGCAGTTCTTC.

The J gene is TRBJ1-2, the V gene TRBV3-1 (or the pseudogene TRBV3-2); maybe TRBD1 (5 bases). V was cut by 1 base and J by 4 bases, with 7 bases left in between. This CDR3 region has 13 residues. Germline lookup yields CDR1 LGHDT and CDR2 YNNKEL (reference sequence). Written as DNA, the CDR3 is TGTGCCAGCAGCCAAGCGCAGGGCTATGGCTACACCTTC. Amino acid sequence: CASSQAQGYGYTF.

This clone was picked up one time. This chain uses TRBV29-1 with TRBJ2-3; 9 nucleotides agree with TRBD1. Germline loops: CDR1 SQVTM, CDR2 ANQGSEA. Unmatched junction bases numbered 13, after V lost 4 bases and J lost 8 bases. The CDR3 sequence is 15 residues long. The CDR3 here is CSVVFSGQGVGTQYF. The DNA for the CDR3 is TGCAGCGTTGTTTTTTCGGGACAGGGCGTAGGTACGCAGTATTTT.

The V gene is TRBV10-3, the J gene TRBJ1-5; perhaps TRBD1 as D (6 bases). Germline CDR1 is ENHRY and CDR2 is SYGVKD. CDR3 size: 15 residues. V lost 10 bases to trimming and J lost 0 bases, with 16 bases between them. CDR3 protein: CATLATGNSNQPQHF. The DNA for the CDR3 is TGTGCCACCCTGGCTACAGGGAATAGCAATCAGCCCCAGCATTTT.

The CDR3 reads CASSYGTLPYEQYF. The CDR3, as DNA: TGCGCCAGCAGCTACGGGACGCTCCCCTACGAGCAGTACTTC. This rearrangement joins TRBV5-1 to TRBJ2-7, with D possibly being TRBD1 or TRBD2 (5 bases each). There are 14 residues in the CDR3. Germline V CDR1 and CDR2: SGHRS, YFSETQ. V lost 3 bases and J 2 bases, leaving 12 bases between the germline ends.

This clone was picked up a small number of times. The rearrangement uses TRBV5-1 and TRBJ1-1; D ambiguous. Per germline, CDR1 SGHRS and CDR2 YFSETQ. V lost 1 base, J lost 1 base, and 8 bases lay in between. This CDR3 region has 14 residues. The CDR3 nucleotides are TGCGCCAGCAGCTTGTGGGCGGAGAACACTGAAGCTTTCTTT. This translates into CASSLWAENTEAFF.

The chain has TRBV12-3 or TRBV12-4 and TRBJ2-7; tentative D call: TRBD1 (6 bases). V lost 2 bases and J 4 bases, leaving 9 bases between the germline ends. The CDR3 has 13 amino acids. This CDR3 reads CASSLFQGYEQYF. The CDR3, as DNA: TGTGCCAGCAGTTTATTCCAGGGGTACGAGCAGTACTTC.